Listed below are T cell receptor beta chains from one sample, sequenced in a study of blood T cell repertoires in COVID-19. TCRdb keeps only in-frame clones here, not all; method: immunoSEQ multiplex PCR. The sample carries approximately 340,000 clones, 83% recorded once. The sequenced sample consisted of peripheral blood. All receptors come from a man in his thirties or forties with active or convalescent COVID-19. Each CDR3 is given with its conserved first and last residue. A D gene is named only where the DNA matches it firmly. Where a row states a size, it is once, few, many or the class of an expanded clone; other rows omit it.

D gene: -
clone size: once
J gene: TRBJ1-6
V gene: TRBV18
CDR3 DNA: TGTGCCAGCTCGCCCGAGGGGGATTCACCCCTCCACTTT
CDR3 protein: CASSPEGDSPLHF

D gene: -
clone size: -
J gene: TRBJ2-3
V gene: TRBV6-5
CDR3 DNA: TGTGCCAGCAGACGCGGGACAGCCAGCACAGATACGCAGTATTTT
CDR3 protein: CASRRGTASTDTQYF

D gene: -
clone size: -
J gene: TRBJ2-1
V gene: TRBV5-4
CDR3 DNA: TGTGCCAGCACCCCCGGACAGCCTTACAATGAGCAGTTCTTC
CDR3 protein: CASTPGQPYNEQFF

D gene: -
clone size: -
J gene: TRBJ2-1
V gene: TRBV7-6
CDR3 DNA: TGTGCCAGCAGCCCCCGAGACAATGAGCAGTTCTTC
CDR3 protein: CASSPRDNEQFF

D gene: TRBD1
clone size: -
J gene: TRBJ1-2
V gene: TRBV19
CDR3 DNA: TGTGCCAGTAGTACCCGGACAGGGGGTGGCAATGGCTACACCTTC
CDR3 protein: CASSTRTGGGNGYTF

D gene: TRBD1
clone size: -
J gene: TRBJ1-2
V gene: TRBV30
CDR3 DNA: TGTGCCTGGAGTGCCTTTCTTGGGGACTTTGGGACAGGGAACTATGGCTACACCTTC
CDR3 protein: CAWSAFLGDFGTGNYGYTF

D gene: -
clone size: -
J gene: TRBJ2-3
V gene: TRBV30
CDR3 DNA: TGTGCCTGGAGTGTTTGGGCCACCCCGGGACTCCGCACAGATACGCAGTATTTT
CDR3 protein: CAWSVWATPGLRTDTQYF

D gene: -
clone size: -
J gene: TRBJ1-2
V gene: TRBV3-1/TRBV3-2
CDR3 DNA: TGTGCCAGCAGCCAAGCGGGAAACCGACCCTATGCCTACACCTTC
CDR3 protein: CASSQAGNRPYAYTF

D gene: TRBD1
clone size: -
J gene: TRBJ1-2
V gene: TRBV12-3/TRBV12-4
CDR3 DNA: TGTGCCAGCAGTATGGGACAGATCTATGGCTACACCTTC
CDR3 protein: CASSMGQIYGYTF

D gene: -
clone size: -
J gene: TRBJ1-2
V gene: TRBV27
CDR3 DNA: TGTGCCAGCAGTTTGTCGTACGGGGAATTCTATCGCTACACCTTC
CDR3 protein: CASSLSYGEFYRYTF

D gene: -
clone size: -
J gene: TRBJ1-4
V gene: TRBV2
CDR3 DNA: TGTGCCAGCAATACAGGATCAACTAATGAAAAACTGTTTTTT
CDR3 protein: CASNTGSTNEKLFF

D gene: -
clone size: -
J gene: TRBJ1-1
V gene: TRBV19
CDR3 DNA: TGTGCCAGTAGTATTTTAAAAGGACAGAGGCTAAACACTGAAGCTTTCTTT
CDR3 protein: CASSILKGQRLNTEAFF

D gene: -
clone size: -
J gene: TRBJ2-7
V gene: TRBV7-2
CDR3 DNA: TGTGCCAGCAGCTCGGGACTTAACTACGAGCAGTACTTC
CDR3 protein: CASSSGLNYEQYF

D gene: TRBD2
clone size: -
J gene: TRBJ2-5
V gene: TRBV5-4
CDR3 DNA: TGTGCCGGTAGCGGGACCTTCCAAGAGACCCAGTACTTC
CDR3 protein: CAGSGTFQETQYF

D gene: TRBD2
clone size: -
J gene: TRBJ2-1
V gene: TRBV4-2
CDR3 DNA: TGTGCCAGCAGCCTGGGGGGACTAGCGGGAGACAATGAGCAGTTCTTC
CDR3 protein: CASSLGGLAGDNEQFF

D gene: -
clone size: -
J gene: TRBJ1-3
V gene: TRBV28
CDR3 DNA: TGTGCCAGCAGTTTGTTCAGGGGTTTGGACACCATATATTTT
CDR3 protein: CASSLFRGLDTIYF

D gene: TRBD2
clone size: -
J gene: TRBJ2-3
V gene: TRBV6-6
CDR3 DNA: TGTGCCAGCAGTGATCCTAGCGGGGCACTTGATACGCAGTATTTT
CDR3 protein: CASSDPSGALDTQYF

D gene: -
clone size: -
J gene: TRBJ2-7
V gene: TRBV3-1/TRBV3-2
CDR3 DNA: TGTGCCAGCAGCCGAGGACACCCGCTTGAGCAGTACTTC
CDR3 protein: CASSRGHPLEQYF

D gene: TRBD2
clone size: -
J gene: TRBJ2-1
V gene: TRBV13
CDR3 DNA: TGTGCCAGCAGCTCAGCTTTGCGGGGGTCACCCCCTTTCTCCTACAATGAGCAGTTCTTC
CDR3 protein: CASSSALRGSPPFSYNEQFF

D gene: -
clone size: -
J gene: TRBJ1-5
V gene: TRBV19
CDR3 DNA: TGTGCCAGTAGTACGATGGGGCGGATTTGGAATCAGCCCCAGCATTTT
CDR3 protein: CASSTMGRIWNQPQHF